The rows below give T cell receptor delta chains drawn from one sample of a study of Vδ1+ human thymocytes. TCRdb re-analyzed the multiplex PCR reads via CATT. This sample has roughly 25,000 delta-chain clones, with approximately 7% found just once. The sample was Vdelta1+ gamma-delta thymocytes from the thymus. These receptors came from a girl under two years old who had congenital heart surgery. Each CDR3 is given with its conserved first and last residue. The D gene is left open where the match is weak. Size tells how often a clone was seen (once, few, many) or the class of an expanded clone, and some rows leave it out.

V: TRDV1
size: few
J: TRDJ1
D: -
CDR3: CALGEPSHTLLATYTDKLIF
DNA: TGTGCTCTTGGGGAGCCTTCTCATACCTTACTTGCTACCTACACCGATAAACTCATCTTT

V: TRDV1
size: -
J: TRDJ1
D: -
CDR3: CALGEVTIRLDYTDKLIF
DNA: TGTGCTCTTGGGGAAGTAACTATCAGACTAGATTACACCGATAAACTCATCTTT

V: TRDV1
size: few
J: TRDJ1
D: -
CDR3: CALGDRLETTILGARHTDKLIF
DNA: TGTGCTCTTGGGGACAGACTCGAGACTACGATCCTCGGAGCCAGGCACACCGATAAACTCATCTTT

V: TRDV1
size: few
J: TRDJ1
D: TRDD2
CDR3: CALGEPESFLQLLARGTDKLIF
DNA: TGTGCTCTTGGGGAACCCGAGTCTTTCCTACAGCTGCTGGCACGAGGGACCGATAAACTCATCTTT

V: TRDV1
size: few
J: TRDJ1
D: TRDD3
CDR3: CALGENGRRVLGDTRTDKLIF
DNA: TGTGCTCTTGGGGAAAATGGCAGGAGGGTACTGGGGGATACGCGAACCGATAAACTCATCTTT

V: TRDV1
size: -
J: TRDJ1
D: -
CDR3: CALGERALSVEGPTRNTHLYTDKLIF
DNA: TGTGCTCTTGGGGAAAGGGCGCTATCGGTTGAGGGTCCTACGCGAAATACGCACCTGTACACCGATAAACTCATCTTT

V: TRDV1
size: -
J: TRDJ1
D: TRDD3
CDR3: CALGFRWGITDKLIF
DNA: TGTGCTCTTGGATTCAGATGGGGGATTACCGATAAACTCATCTTT

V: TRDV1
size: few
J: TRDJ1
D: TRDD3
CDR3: CALGELCLVLGDTQYTDKLIF
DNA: TGTGCTCTTGGGGAACTTTGCCTCGTGCTGGGGGATACGCAGTACACCGATAAACTCATCTTT

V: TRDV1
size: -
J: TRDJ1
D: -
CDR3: CALGPPPGGQRGLIF
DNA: TGTGCTCTTGGGCCCCCTCCAGGGGGTCAACGGGGACTCATCTTT

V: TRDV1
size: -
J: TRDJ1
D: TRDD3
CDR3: CALGELNAYGVRGTGGDWYTDKLIF
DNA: TGTGCTCTCGGGGAACTAAACGCCTACGGGGTGCGGGGTACTGGGGGGGACTGGTACACCGATAAACTCATCTTT

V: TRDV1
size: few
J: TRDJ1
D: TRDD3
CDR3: CALGDGRDDRWGNTDKLIF
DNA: TGTGCTCTTGGGGACGGGAGGGACGATCGCTGGGGGAACACCGATAAACTCATCTTT

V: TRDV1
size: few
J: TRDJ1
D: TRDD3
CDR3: CALGELPAAHWGIRGPPYGDKLIF
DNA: TGTGCTCTTGGGGAACTGCCCGCTGCGCACTGGGGGATACGAGGGCCCCCTTACGGCGATAAACTCATCTTT

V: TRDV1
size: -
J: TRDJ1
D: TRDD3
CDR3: CALGELVRCLGDYTDKLIF
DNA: TGTGCTCTTGGGGAACTAGTCAGGTGTCTGGGGGATTACACCGATAAACTCATCTTT

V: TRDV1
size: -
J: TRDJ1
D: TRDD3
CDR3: CALGVQTGGYDPFGKLIF
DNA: TGTGCTCTTGGGGTCCAGACTGGGGGATATGACCCTTTCGGTAAACTCATCTTT

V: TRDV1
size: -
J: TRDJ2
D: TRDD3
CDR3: CALGATTPPARGIFPNALTAQLFF
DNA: TGTGCTCTTGGGGCCACAACGCCCCCTGCCCGGGGGATATTCCCCAATGCTTTGACAGCACAACTCTTCTTT

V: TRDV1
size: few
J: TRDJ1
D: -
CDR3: CALGLASYGVLGKTDKLIF
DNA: TGTGCTCTTGGTTTGGCTTCCTATGGGGTACTGGGAAAAACCGATAAACTCATCTTT

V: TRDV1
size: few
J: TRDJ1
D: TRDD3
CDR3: CALGDLGIPHFLALTGGYEGGTDKLIF
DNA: TGTGCTCTTGGGGACCTCGGGATCCCCCACTTTCTTGCGTTAACTGGGGGATACGAGGGGGGCACCGATAAACTCATCTTT

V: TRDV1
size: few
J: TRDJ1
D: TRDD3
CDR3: CALGERDWGTWRRMYTDKLIF
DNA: TGTGCTCTTGGGGAGAGGGACTGGGGGACCTGGCGGCGAATGTACACCGATAAACTCATCTTT

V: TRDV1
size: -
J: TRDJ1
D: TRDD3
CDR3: CALGEPRGYAPYTDKLIF
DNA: TGTGCTCTTGGGGAACCCCGGGGATACGCACCGTACACCGATAAACTCATCTTT

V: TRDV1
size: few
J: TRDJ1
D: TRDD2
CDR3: CALGKVTKAFLKSYTDKLIF
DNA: TGTGCTCTTGGGAAGGTTACTAAGGCCTTCCTAAAGTCGTACACCGATAAACTCATCTTT

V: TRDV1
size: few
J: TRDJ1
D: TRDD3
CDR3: CALGPIRGIRGVDKLIF
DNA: TGTGCTCTTGGGCCCATACGGGGGATACGCGGGGTCGATAAACTCATCTTT

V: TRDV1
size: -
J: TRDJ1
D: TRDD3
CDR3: CALGIRGYASSYTDKLIF
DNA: TGTGCTCTTGGTATACGGGGATACGCTTCTTCGTACACCGATAAACTCATCTTT

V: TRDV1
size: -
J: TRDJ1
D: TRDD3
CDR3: CALGESLLRLTGGLAYTDKLIF
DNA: TGTGCTCTTGGGGAAAGCCTACTCCGTCTTACTGGGGGCCTAGCCTACACCGATAAACTCATCTTT

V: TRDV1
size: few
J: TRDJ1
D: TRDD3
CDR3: CAFGERPSTVLGDTRPYTDKLIF
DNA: TGTGCTTTTGGGGAAAGGCCTTCCACCGTACTGGGGGATACTCGACCGTACACCGATAAACTCATCTTT

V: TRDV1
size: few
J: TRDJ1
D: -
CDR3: CALGVPTFRPLLGGNTDKLIF
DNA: TGTGCTCTTGGGGTACCTACGTTCCGACCCTTACTGGGTGGTAACACCGATAAACTCATCTTT

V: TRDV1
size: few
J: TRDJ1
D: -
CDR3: CALGEPRPPHTDKLIF
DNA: TGTGCTCTTGGGGAGCCCAGGCCTCCCCACACGGATAAACTCATCTTT

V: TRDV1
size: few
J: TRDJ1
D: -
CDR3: CALGNNLVMPYNNRGLIDKLIF
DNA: TGTGCTCTTGGGAACAATCTCGTGATGCCATACAACAACCGGGGGCTAATCGATAAACTCATCTTT